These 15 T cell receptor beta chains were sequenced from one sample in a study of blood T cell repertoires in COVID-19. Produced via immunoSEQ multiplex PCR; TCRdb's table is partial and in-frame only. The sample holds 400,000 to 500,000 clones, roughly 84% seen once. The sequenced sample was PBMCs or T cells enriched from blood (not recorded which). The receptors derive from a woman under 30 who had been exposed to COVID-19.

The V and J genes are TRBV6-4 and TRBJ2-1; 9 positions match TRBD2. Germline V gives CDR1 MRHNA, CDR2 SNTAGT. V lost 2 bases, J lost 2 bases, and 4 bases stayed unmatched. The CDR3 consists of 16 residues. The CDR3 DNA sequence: TGTGCCAGCAGTGACCGACTAGCGGCGACCTACAATGAGCAGTTCTTC. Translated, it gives CASSDRLAATYNEQFF.

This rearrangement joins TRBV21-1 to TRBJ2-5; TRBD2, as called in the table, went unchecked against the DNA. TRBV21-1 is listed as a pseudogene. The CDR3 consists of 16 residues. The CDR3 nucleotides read TGTGCCAGCAGCAAAGGGAACGGCCCAGCGGGGGAGACCCAGTACTTC. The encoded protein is CASSKGNGPAGETQYF.

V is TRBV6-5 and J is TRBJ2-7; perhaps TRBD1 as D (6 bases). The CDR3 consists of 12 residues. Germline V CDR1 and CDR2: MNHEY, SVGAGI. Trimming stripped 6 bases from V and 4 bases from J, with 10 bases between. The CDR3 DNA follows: TGTGCCAGCAGCCTCGGACAGTACGAGCAGTACTTC. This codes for CASSLGQYEQYF.

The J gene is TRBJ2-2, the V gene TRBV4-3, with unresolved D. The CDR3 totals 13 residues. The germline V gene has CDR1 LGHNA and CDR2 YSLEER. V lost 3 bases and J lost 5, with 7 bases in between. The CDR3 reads CASSHPLTGELFF. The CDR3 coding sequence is TGCGCCAGCAGCCACCCTTTGACCGGGGAGCTGTTTTTT.

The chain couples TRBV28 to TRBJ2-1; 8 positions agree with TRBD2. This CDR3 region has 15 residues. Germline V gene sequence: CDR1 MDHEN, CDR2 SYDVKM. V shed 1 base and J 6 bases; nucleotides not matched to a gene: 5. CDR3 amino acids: CASSLLTSVSNEQFF. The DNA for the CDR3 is TGTGCCAGCAGTTTATTGACTAGCGTCTCCAATGAGCAGTTCTTC.

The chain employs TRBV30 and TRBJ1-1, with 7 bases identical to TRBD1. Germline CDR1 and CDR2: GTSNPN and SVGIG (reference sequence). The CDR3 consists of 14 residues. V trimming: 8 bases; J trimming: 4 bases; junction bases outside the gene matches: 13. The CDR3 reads CAETRQGGSTEAFF. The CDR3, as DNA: TGTGCCGAGACCAGACAGGGAGGAAGCACTGAAGCTTTCTTT.

The CDR3 loop reads CASSLVRGRWTEAFF. CDR3 in DNA: TGTGCCAGCAGCTTGGTGAGGGGGCGTTGGACTGAAGCTTTCTTT. The rearrangement joins TRBV5-6 to TRBJ1-1, with 7 bases lining up with TRBD1. CDR1 and CDR2 from the germline V gene are SGHDT and YYEEEE. There are 15 residues in the CDR3. Trimming took 0 bases from V and 5 from J; bases not matched to a gene: 7.

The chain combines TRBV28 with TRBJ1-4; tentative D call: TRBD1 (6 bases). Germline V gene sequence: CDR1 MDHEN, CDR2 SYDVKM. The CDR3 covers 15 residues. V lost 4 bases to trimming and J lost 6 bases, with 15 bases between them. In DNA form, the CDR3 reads TGTGCCAGCAGTTCTCTAGGGGGAAAAGATGAAAAACTGTTTTTT. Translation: CASSSLGGKDEKLFF. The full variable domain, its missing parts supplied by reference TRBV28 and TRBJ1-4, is DVKVTQSSRYLVKRTGEKVFLECVQDMDHENMFWYRQDPGLGLRLIYFSYDVKMKEKGDIPEGYSVSREKKERFSLILESASTNQTSMYLCASSSLGGKDEKLFFGSGTQLSVL.

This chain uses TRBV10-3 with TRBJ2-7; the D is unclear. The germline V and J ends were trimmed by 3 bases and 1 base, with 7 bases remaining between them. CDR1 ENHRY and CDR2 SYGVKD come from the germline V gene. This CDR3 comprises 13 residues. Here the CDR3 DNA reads TGTGCCATCAGTGACGAGGATTCCTACGAGCAGTACTTC. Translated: CAISDEDSYEQYF.

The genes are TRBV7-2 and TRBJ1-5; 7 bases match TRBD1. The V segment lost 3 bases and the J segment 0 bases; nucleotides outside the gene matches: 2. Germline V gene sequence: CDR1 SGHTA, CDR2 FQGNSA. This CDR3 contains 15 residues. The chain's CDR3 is CASSLGQSSNQPQHF. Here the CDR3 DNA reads TGTGCCAGCAGCTTGGGACAGAGTAGCAATCAGCCCCAGCATTTT.

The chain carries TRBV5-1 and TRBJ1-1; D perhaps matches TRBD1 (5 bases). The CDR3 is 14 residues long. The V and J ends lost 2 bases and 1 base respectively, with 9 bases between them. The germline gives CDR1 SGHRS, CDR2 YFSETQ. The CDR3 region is CASSFPDRNTEAFF. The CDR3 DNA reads TGCGCCAGCAGCTTCCCCGACAGGAACACTGAAGCTTTCTTT.

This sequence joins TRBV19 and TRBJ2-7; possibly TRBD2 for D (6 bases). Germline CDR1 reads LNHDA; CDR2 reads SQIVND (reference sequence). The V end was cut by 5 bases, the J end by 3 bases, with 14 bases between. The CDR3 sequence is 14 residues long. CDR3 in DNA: TGTGCCAGTAGTCTCGGGACTTCCGACTACGAGCAGTACTTC. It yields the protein CASSLGTSDYEQYF.

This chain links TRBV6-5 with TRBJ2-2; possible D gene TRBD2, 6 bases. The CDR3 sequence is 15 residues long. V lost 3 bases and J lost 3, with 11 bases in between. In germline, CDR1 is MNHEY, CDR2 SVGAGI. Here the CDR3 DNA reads TGTGCCAGCAGTTATTCCCCGGGGGACACCGGGGAGCTGTTTTTT. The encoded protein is CASSYSPGDTGELFF.

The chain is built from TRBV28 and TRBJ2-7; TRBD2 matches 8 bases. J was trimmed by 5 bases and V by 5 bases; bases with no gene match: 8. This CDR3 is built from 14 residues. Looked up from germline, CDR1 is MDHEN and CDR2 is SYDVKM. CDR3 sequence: CASSLVAGLNEQYF. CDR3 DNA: TGTGCCAGCAGTCTCGTAGCGGGGTTGAACGAGCAGTACTTC.

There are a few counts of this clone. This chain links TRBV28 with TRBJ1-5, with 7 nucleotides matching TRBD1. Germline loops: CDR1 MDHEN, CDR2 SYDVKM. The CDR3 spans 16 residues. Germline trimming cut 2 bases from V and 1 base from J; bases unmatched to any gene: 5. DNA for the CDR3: TGTGCCAGCAGTTTAACACAGGGGAAAAGCAATCAGCCCCAGCATTTT. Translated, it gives CASSLTQGKSNQPQHF.